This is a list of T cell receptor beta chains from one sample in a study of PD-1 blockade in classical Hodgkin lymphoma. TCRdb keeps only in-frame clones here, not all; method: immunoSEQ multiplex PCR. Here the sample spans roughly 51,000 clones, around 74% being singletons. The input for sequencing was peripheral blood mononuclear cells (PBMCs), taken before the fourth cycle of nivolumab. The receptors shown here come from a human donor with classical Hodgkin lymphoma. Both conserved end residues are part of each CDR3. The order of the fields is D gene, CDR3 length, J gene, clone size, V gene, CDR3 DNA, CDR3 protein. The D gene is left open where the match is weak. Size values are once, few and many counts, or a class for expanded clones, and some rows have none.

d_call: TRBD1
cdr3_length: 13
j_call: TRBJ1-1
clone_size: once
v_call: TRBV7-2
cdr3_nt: TGTGCCAGCAGCTTCGGTCGGACAGGGTTGGCTTTCTTT
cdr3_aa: CASSFGRTGLAFF

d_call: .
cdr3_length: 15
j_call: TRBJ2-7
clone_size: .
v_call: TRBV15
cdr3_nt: TGTGCCACCAGCAGAGATCAAGGCGGGTACTACGAGCAGTACTTC
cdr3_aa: CATSRDQGGYYEQYF

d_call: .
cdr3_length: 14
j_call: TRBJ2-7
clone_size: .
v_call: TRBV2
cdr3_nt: TGTGCCAGCAGCGAGGGCAGCCTGCTCTACGAGCAGTACTTC
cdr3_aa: CASSEGSLLYEQYF

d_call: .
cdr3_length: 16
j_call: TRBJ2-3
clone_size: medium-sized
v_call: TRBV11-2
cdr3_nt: TGTGCCAGCAGCTTATATCGGAGGCCCAACACAGATACGCAGTATTTT
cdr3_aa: CASSLYRRPNTDTQYF

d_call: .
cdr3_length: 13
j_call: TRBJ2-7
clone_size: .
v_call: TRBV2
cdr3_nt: TGTGCCAGCAAGTGGCGGGCCGAAGGCGAGCAGTACTTC
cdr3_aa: CASKWRAEGEQYF

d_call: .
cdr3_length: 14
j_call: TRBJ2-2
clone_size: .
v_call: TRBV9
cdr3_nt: TGTGCCAGCAGCGTAGCGTCCAGCCCCGGGGAGCTGTTTTTT
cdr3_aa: CASSVASSPGELFF

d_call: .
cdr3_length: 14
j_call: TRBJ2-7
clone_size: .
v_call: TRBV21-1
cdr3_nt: TGTGCCAGCAGCGTCCGGGACAAGACCTACGAGCAGTACTTC
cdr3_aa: CASSVRDKTYEQYF

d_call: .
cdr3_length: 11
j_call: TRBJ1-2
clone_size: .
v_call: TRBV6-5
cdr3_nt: TGTGCCAGCCAGGGGTGGGATGGCTACACCTTC
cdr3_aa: CASQGWDGYTF

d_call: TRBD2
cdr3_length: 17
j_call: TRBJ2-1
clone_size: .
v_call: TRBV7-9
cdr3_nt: TGTGCCAGCAGCTTAGCACTAGCGGGCAGCTCCTACAATGAGCAGTTCTTC
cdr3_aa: CASSLALAGSSYNEQFF

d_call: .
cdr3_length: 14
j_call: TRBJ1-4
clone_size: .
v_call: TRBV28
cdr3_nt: TGTGCCAGCAGTTTAAGGGTTACGGGCCCCAAACTGTTTTTT
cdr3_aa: CASSLRVTGPKLFF

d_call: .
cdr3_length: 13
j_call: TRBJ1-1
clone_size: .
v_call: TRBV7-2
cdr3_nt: TGTGCCAGCAGCTTAGAAGCACGGGGAGAAGCTTTCTTT
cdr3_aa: CASSLEARGEAFF

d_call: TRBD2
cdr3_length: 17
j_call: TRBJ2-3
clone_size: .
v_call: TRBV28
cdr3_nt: TGTGCCAGCAGTCTCCACCAACCGACTAGCGGCACAGATACGCAGTATTTT
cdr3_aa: CASSLHQPTSGTDTQYF

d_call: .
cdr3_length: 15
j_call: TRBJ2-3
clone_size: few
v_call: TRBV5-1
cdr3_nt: TGCGCCAGCAGAGTAGTAGGTCTCAGCACAGATACGCAGTATTTT
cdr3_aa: CASRVVGLSTDTQYF

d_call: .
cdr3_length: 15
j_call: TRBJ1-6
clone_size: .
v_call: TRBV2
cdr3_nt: TGTGCCAGCAGTCATAGGGACCCGCCGAATTCACCCCTCCACTTT
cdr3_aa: CASSHRDPPNSPLHF

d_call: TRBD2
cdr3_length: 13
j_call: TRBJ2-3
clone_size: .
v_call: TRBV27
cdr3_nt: TGTGCCAGTCTAGCGGGAGCCGCAGATACGCAGTATTTT
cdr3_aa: CASLAGAADTQYF

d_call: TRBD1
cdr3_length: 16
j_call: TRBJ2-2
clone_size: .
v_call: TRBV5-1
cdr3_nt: TGCGCCAGCAGCTTCGGCGGGCAGGGGGCGACCGGGGAGCTGTTTTTT
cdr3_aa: CASSFGGQGATGELFF